What follows are 12 T cell receptor beta chains derived from one specimen sequenced in a study of early T cells in non-severe SARS-CoV-2 infection. TCRdb fed the 5' RACE reads into MiXCR, producing one record per CDR3 protein. This sample has under 40,000 distinct CDR3 sequences, with about 6% found just once. The sample was whole blood. Every receptor here comes from an adult who was a healthcare worker with PCR-confirmed SARS-CoV-2 infection or an uninfected control (not recorded which).

This clonotype was counted between two and nine times. This chain uses TRBV28 with TRBJ2-7; 8 positions agree with TRBD1. Germline V CDR1 and CDR2: MDHEN, SYDVKM. CDR3 length equals 16 residues. V shed 1 base, J shed 4 bases, and the junction held 9 bases outside the gene matches. The CDR3 nucleotides are TGTGCCAGCAGTTTATCAGGGCCAGGGGGCAAGTACGAGCAGTACTTC. This encodes CASSLSGPGGKYEQYF.

Many counts were recorded for this clonotype. V usage is TRBV5-1 and J usage is TRBJ2-7, with D unclear. The CDR3 loop spans 14 amino acids. The ends were cut back, 4 bases at V and 7 bases at J, with 18 bases in the middle. The V gene's germline CDR1 is SGHRS and CDR2 YFSETQ. Here the CDR3 reads CASSPYGSQVEQYF. DNA for the CDR3: TGCGCCAGCAGCCCCTACGGGTCGCAAGTAGAGCAGTACTTC.

The table lists this clonotype with a count of one. CDR3 region: CSVMRLGADTQYF. The DNA for the CDR3 is TGCAGCGTTATGAGACTAGGCGCAGATACGCAGTATTTT. This sequence joins TRBV29-1 and TRBJ2-3, with D tentatively TRBD2 (6 bases). The V and J ends lost 5 bases and 4 bases respectively, with 13 bases between them. Germline V gene data show CDR1 as SQVTM and CDR2 as ANQGSEA. CDR3 length: 13 residues.

The chain carries TRBV18 and TRBJ2-1, with 7 nucleotides matching TRBD1. In germline, CDR1 is KGHSH, CDR2 LQKENI. V lost 3 bases and J lost 1; bases outside the gene matches: 6. The CDR3 extends over 16 amino acids. CDR3 bases: TGTGCCAGCTCACCTTCCCCGACAGGGTCCTACAATGAGCAGTTCTTC. Translating gives CASSPSPTGSYNEQFF.

In its sample, this clonotype was seen many times. The rearrangement joins TRBV25-1 to TRBJ1-1; 8 bases are a match to TRBD1. J was trimmed by 5 bases and V by 6 bases; bases with no gene match: 5. CDR1 MGHDK and CDR2 SYGVNS come from the germline V gene. CDR3 length equals 13 residues. The CDR3: CASRGQVLTEAFF. The CDR3 DNA reads as TGTGCCAGCAGGGGACAGGTGTTAACTGAAGCTTTCTTT.

This clonotype was seen at least ten times. V and J are TRBV4-1 and TRBJ2-3; D is ambiguous. Trimming removed 5 bases from V and 1 base from J, with 16 bases in between. The CDR3 consists of 16 residues. The germline V gene has CDR1 MGHRA and CDR2 YSYEKL. The CDR3: CASSYRPGQGTDTQYF. The CDR3 region has the DNA TGCGCCAGCAGCTACCGCCCTGGGCAAGGCACAGATACGCAGTATTTT.

This clonotype was counted ten times or more. The genes are TRBV7-9 and TRBJ2-6; the match to TRBD1 covers 7 bases. The CDR3 is 14 amino acids. The V gene end was trimmed by 1 base and the J gene end by 11 bases; junction bases not matched to a gene: 5. Germline V gene sequence: CDR1 SEHNR, CDR2 FQNEAQ (reference sequence). The CDR3 reads CASSLEGAADVLTF. The DNA of the CDR3 is TGTGCCAGCAGCTTAGAGGGGGCGGCAGACGTCCTGACTTTC.

This clonotype was seen many times. DNA for the CDR3: TGCAGTGCTAGAGATGAGGCAGGGGGGGACCAAGAGACCCAGTACTTC. Translated, it gives CSARDEAGGDQETQYF. V gene TRBV20-1 combines with J gene TRBJ2-5; either TRBD1 or TRBD2 may supply D (7 bases each). V was pared by 0 bases and J by 0 bases, with 14 bases between. The germline V gene has CDR1 DFQATT and CDR2 SNEGSKA (reference sequence). The CDR3 consists of 16 residues.

This clonotype was seen many times. The chain has TRBV28 and TRBJ2-7, with 7 bases that match TRBD2. Germline V gene lookup returns CDR1 MDHEN and CDR2 SYDVKM. V lost 8 bases, J lost 2 bases, and 3 bases stayed unmatched. The CDR3 consists of 12 residues. The CDR3 sequence is CASGGSPYEQYF. The DNA for the CDR3 is TGTGCCAGCGGCGGGAGCCCCTACGAGCAGTACTTC. The full variable domain, completed using reference TRBV28 and TRBJ2-7, is DVKVTQSSRYLVKRTGEKVFLECVQDMDHENMFWYRQDPGLGLRLIYFSYDVKMKEKGDIPEGYSVSREKKERFSLILESASTNQTSMYLCASGGSPYEQYFGPGTRLTVT.

This clonotype appeared many times. The gene calls are TRBV7-3 and TRBJ1-6; 10 bases line up with TRBD1. Germline CDR1 SGHTA, CDR2 FQGTGA. Trimming took 5 bases from V and 7 from J; bases not matched to a gene: 5. The CDR3 runs to 15 residues. The CDR3 region has the DNA TGTGCCAGCAGCCCAACGGGACAGGGGAATTCACCCCTCCACTTT. This codes for CASSPTGQGNSPLHF.

The table lists this clonotype with a few counts. This sequence joins TRBV7-6 and TRBJ2-5, with a weak D call TRBD2 (5 bases). V lost 5 bases and J lost 2, with 12 bases in between. CDR1 SGHVS and CDR2 FNYEAQ come from the germline V gene. CDR3 size: 14 residues. This CDR3 reads CASSPRTGQETQYF. CDR3 in DNA: TGTGCCAGCAGCCCACGGACGGGGCAAGAGACCCAGTACTTC.

This clonotype was detected ten times or more. The gene calls are TRBV12-3 or TRBV12-4 and TRBJ1-5; a possible D gene is TRBD1 (5 bases). V was pared by 5 bases and J by 3 bases, with 11 bases between. The CDR3 runs 14 residues. CDR3 amino acids: CASSGDGLNQPQHF. The DNA for the CDR3 is TGTGCCAGCAGTGGGGACGGACTCAATCAGCCCCAGCATTTT.